This T cell receptor beta chain was recorded in a study of blood T cell repertoires in COVID-19. Overall study context: PBMCs, B-cell-depleted T cells, or T cells provided the cDNA or gDNA that made up the material.

The study drew participants aged roughly 18 to 89 years from some 25 US areas. Participants reported their clinical history, and cohort assignment relied on those reports. Original data processing: Reference gene primer amplification yielded estimated nucleated cell counts. Some clones are missing from TCRdb's copy, which holds only in-frame ones; the method was immunoSEQ multiplex PCR. The V and J calls and clone size come from that table; D and trimming were worked out from the DNA. In the table there are 200,000 or so clones, about four fifths of which are singletons. The source of this sequence is a man between 35 and 55 years old who had recovered from COVID-19. Source material: PBMCs or T cells enriched from blood (not recorded which).

CDR3 region: CASRDSLSGWSTDTQYF. The CDR3 DNA reads as TGTGCCAGCAGAGATTCTCTTAGCGGGTGGAGCACAGATACGCAGTATTTT. The gene calls are TRBV4-2 and TRBJ2-3, with 7 bases identical to TRBD2. This CDR3 spans 17 amino acids. V lost 6 bases, J lost 0 bases, and 12 bases stayed unmatched. CDR1 and CDR2 (germline): LGHNA, YNFKEQ.